These 15 T cell receptor beta chains were sequenced from one sample in a study of cytomegalovirus exposure and HLA in healthy donors. The PCR made use of 60 Vbeta and 13 Jbeta primers. Sequenced by immunoSEQ multiplex PCR; TCRdb stores in-frame clones only, minus some. Here the sample table reports about 110,000 clones. The sequencing sample was made of PBMCs. These receptors originate from a man aged 25 to 45 in good health and CMV-seronegative.

V gene TRBV4-3 combines with J gene TRBJ2-3, with 7 bases that match TRBD2. Germline V gene data show CDR1 as LGHNA and CDR2 as YSLEER. The junction had 9 bases not matched to a gene; V was cut back by 0 bases and J by 0 bases. This CDR3 has 18 amino acids. The CDR3, as DNA: TGCGCCAGCAGCCAAGAACGGGACTACTACTCTAGCACAGATACGCAGTATTTT. It yields the protein CASSQERDYYSSTDTQYF.

The chain carries TRBV11-2 and TRBJ2-7; 7 positions match TRBD1. The germline V gene has CDR1 SGHAT and CDR2 FQNNGV. V gave up 6 bases and J gave up 4 bases; unmatched junction bases: 9. This CDR3 comprises 14 residues. The CDR3: CASRARDRWYEQYF. Here the CDR3 DNA reads TGTGCCAGCAGAGCCCGGGACAGATGGTACGAGCAGTACTTC. Full variable domain (outside the CDR3, taken from reference TRBV11-2 and TRBJ2-7): EAGVAQSPRYKIIEKRQSVAFWCNPISGHATLYWYQQILGQGPKLLIQFQNNGVVDDSQLPKDRFSAERLKGVDSTLKIQPAKLEDSAVYLCASRARDRWYEQYFGPGTRLTVT.

V and J are TRBV5-8 and TRBJ1-6, with D perhaps matching TRBD1 (5 bases). With 0 bases removed from V and 3 bases from J, the gap between germline ends came to 10 bases. Germline values: CDR1 SGHTS, CDR2 YDEGEE. The CDR3 has 16 amino acids. The CDR3 sequence: CASSLGGANYNSPLHF. For the CDR3, the DNA is TGTGCCAGCAGCTTGGGTGGGGCAAACTATAATTCACCCCTCCACTTT.

The gene calls are TRBV11-3 and TRBJ2-5, with 8 bases aligning to TRBD1. V lost 6 bases to trimming and J lost 7 bases; unmatched junction nucleotides: 10. The CDR3 consists of 14 residues. The germline V gene encodes CDR1 SGHNT and CDR2 YENEEA. CDR3 nucleotides: TGTGCCAGCAGTCCCGGGACAGGAGCTGTGACCCAGTACTTC. This translates into CASSPGTGAVTQYF.

This chain links TRBV7-6 with TRBJ2-3; a weak D match, TRBD1 (6 bases). Germline values: CDR1 SGHVS, CDR2 FNYEAQ. This CDR3 has 17 amino acids. The V end lost 2 bases, the J end lost 6 bases, and 21 bases lay between the germline ends. CDR3 DNA sequence: TGTGCCAGCAGCTTAAATCTACTCCGTGCCAGGGGCGATACGCAGTATTTT. Amino acid sequence: CASSLNLLRARGDTQYF.

V and J are TRBV29-1 and TRBJ2-1; a weak D match, TRBD2 (5 bases). The CDR3 contains 10 residues. In germline, CDR1 is SQVTM, CDR2 ANQGSEA. V lost 7 bases and J 5 bases, leaving 6 bases between the germline ends. The CDR3 coding sequence is TGCAGCGCTAGCAACAATGAGCAGTTCTTC. This translates into CSASNNEQFF.

The V gene is TRBV9, the J gene TRBJ2-2; 11 bases fit TRBD1. Germline assignment: CDR1 SGDLS and CDR2 YYNGEE. J lost 3 bases, V lost 0 bases, and 4 bases had no gene match. The CDR3 has 17 amino acids. The CDR3 protein is CASSVGTGGTYTGELFF. For the CDR3, the DNA is TGTGCCAGCAGCGTAGGGACAGGGGGCACGTACACCGGGGAGCTGTTTTTT.

The CDR3 nucleotides read TGTGCCAGCAGTTTTCTGGCAGGAGGTGGAGAGACCCAGTACTTC. It encodes CASSFLAGGGETQYF. The chain combines TRBV28 with TRBJ2-5; maybe TRBD2 (5 bases). Germline assignment: CDR1 MDHEN and CDR2 SYDVKM. The CDR3 covers 15 residues. V lost 3 bases, J lost 4 bases, and 15 bases lay in between.

This chain links TRBV4-3 with TRBJ2-3; D unresolved. Trimming took off 1 base at V and 4 bases at J, with 9 bases between the two ends. The CDR3 spans 14 residues. Looked up from germline, CDR1 is LGHNA and CDR2 is YSLEER. The CDR3 loop reads CASSQGLTPDTQYF. CDR3 in DNA: TGCGCCAGCAGCCAAGGCCTGACTCCAGATACGCAGTATTTT.

The J gene is TRBJ2-7, the V gene TRBV6-6, with D perhaps matching TRBD1 (6 bases). The germline V and J ends were trimmed by 5 bases and 2 bases, with 10 bases remaining between them. The CDR3 sequence is 13 residues long. Germline CDR1 is MNHNY and CDR2 is SVGAGI (reference sequence). The CDR3 region has the DNA TGTGCCAGCAGTAAACAGGGCCCCTACGAGCAGTACTTC. Its protein product is CASSKQGPYEQYF.

J is TRBJ2-1 and V is TRBV14, with unresolved D. The germline gives CDR1 SGHDN, CDR2 FVKESK. This CDR3 has 12 residues. V lost 0 bases to trimming and J lost 10 bases, with 7 bases between them. The CDR3 sequence is CASSQDEREQFF. DNA of the CDR3: TGTGCCAGCAGCCAAGATGAGAGGGAGCAGTTCTTC.

The CDR3 DNA follows: TGTGCCAGCAGCTCCGGGACTAGCGGGGGGGCGGGCTCAGATACGCAGTATTTT. Protein: CASSSGTSGGAGSDTQYF. The chain couples TRBV7-3 to TRBJ2-3; TRBD2 agrees at 16 bases. Germline CDR1 SGHTA, CDR2 FQGTGA. Losses at the gene ends were 4 bases for V and 4 bases for J; bases not matched to a gene: 8. The CDR3 consists of 18 residues.

The V gene is TRBV6-1, the J gene TRBJ1-1, with 10 bases that match TRBD1. V lost 4 bases to trimming and J lost 4 bases; unmatched junction nucleotides: 12. This CDR3 has 17 residues. The germline CDR1 and CDR2 sequences are MNHNS and SASEGT. The CDR3 loop is CASSASRDRGMGTEAFF. The CDR3 DNA follows: TGTGCCAGCAGTGCGTCCCGGGACAGGGGAATGGGCACTGAAGCTTTCTTT.

The chain has TRBV28 and TRBJ1-6; no definite D call. The CDR3 is made up of 16 amino acids. In germline, CDR1 is MDHEN, CDR2 SYDVKM. The V end lost 8 bases, the J end lost 0 bases, and 14 bases lay between the germline ends. DNA of the CDR3: TGTGCCAGCGCCGGGAGGACTTTCTCCTATAATTCACCCCTCCACTTT. Translation: CASAGRTFSYNSPLHF.

CDR3 sequence (DNA): TGTGCCAGCAGTTTCATCGGACAAAAAAGCAGGGTGAACACTGAAGCTTTCTTT. The encoded protein is CASSFIGQKSRVNTEAFF. The rearrangement links TRBV27 to TRBJ1-1; a possible D gene is TRBD1 (5 bases). V dropped 3 bases and J dropped 0 bases, with 20 bases sitting between them. The germline V gene encodes CDR1 MNHEY and CDR2 SMNVEV (reference sequence). This CDR3 contains 18 residues.